This TCR beta chain originates from a study of PD-L1 blockade in urothelial cancer. On the study more broadly: The median number of T cells present in blood samples was roughly 140,000.

The time point here: peripheral blood 6 weeks after treatment start. Only in-frame clones appear in the TCRdb table, and some are missing; sequencing was by immunoSEQ multiplex PCR. The sample lists about 130,000 clones, more than 75% occurring once. V dropped 1 base and J dropped 2 bases, with 14 bases sitting between them. The CDR3 is made up of 16 amino acids. The V gene's germline CDR1 is LGHNA and CDR2 YNFKEQ. Sequencing used PBMCs, obtained around atezolizumab (anti-PD-L1) treatment. V is TRBV4-2 and J is TRBJ2-5; no definite D call. The receptor comes from a man aged 50 to 60 with urothelial cancer. The CDR3 loop reads CASSQASAQPQETQYF. The CDR3 DNA reads as TGTGCCAGCAGCCAAGCGTCGGCACAGCCACAAGAGACCCAGTACTTC.